This T cell receptor (beta chain) came from a study of blood T cell repertoires in COVID-19. The V gene's germline CDR1 is SGHNT and CDR2 YYREEE (reference sequence). The CDR3 loop spans 16 amino acids. With 3 bases clipped from V and 1 base from J, the junction kept 6 bases outside the gene matches. Sequencing was performed with immunoSEQ multiplex PCR; in TCRdb, only in-frame clones are kept and a portion is missing. The table records fewer than 200,000 clones, around 84% of them present only once. The J gene is TRBJ1-3, the V gene TRBV5-4; 8 nucleotides line up with TRBD1. The sequence came from a man aged 40-49 years with acute or convalescent COVID-19. The sequencing input was peripheral blood. The CDR3 region has the DNA TGTGCCAGCAGCTCTGGACAGGGTCTGTCTGGAAACACCATATATTTT. Translation: CASSSGQGLSGNTIYF.